Each of the 18 T cell receptor beta chains below was sequenced from the same sample in a study of blood T cell repertoires in COVID-19. Libraries were prepared by immunoSEQ multiplex PCR; TCRdb keeps only in-frame clonotypes and omits some of them. The sample includes more than 60,000 clones, 75% to 90% seen only once; the top ten take about 5.6%. Sequencing used peripheral blood. These receptors all come from a man aged 60-69 years with active or convalescent COVID-19.

This clone has just a few counts. The rearrangement joins TRBV7-9 to TRBJ2-1; D might be TRBD1 (6 bases). The germline gives CDR1 SEHNR, CDR2 FQNEAQ (reference sequence). V was shortened by 1 base and J by 5 bases, with 12 bases between the two germline ends. This CDR3 spans 15 amino acids. CDR3 nucleotides: TGTGCCAGCAGCTTAGTTCTTAGGGGGAACAATGAGCAGTTCTTC. Its protein is CASSLVLRGNNEQFF. The full variable domain, its missing parts supplied by reference TRBV7-9 and TRBJ2-1, is DTGVSQNPRHKITKRGQNVTFRCDPISEHNRLYWYRQTLGQGPEFLTYFQNEAQLEKSRLLSDRFSAERPKGSFSTLEIQRTEQGDSAMYLCASSLVLRGNNEQFFGPGTRLTVL.

The chain recombines TRBV3-1 (or the pseudogene TRBV3-2) with TRBJ1-1; 8 bases are shared with TRBD1. Germline V gives CDR1 LGHDT, CDR2 YNNKEL (reference sequence). J gave up 5 bases and V 0 bases, and 5 bases lay outside the gene matches. The CDR3 covers 15 residues. In DNA form, the CDR3 reads TGTGCCAGCAGCCAAGAAACAGGGGGGTGGACTGAAGCTTTCTTT. Translated: CASSQETGGWTEAFF.

The chain carries TRBV12-2 and TRBJ2-1; the D call TRBD1 from the table was never checked on the DNA. TRBV12-2 is termed a pseudogene. This CDR3 spans 13 amino acids. The CDR3 DNA is TGTGCAAGTCGGACAGCAGAGAACAATGAGCAGTTCTTC. It specifies CASRTAENNEQFF.

This clone was observed a handful of times. The chain couples TRBV4-1 to TRBJ1-5; D is unresolved. The length of the CDR3 is 13 residues. Germline V gene data show CDR1 as MGHRA and CDR2 as YSYEKL. V lost 5 bases and J lost 3, with 8 bases in between. CDR3 in amino acids: CASSTQLNQPQHF. CDR3 nucleotides: TGCGCCAGCAGCACACAGCTCAATCAGCCCCAGCATTTT.

J is TRBJ2-7 and V is TRBV2; D call uncertain. This CDR3 is built from 13 residues. The V gene lost 2 bases and the J gene lost 3 bases, with 8 bases spanning the gap. From germline, CDR1 is SNHLY and CDR2 FYNNEI. CDR3 loop: CASSEWQYYEQYF. CDR3 nucleotides: TGTGCCAGCAGTGAATGGCAGTACTACGAGCAGTACTTC. The variable domain in full, completed from reference TRBV2 and TRBJ2-7, reads EPEVTQTPSHQVTQMGQEVILRCVPISNHLYFYWYRQILGQKVEFLVSFYNNEISEKSEIFDDQFSVERPDGSNFTLKIRSTKLEDSAMYFCASSEWQYYEQYFGPGTRLTVT.

This chain uses TRBV6-5 with TRBJ2-7; 8 bases agree with TRBD1. Trimming took 6 bases from V and 5 from J; bases not matched to a gene: 9. CDR3 size: 14 residues. Germline CDR1 reads MNHEY; CDR2 reads SVGAGI. This CDR3 reads CASSPGTGYNEQYF. The DNA for the CDR3 is TGTGCCAGCAGCCCCGGGACAGGTTACAACGAGCAGTACTTC.

The chain carries TRBV2 and TRBJ1-3; TRBD1 aligns across 9 bases. V dropped 5 bases and J dropped 4; count of bases not matched to a gene: 9. The CDR3 spans 16 residues. The germline V gene has CDR1 SNHLY and CDR2 FYNNEI. CDR3 amino acids: CASSLGQGRFGNTIYF. The CDR3 nucleotides read TGTGCCAGCAGTCTTGGACAGGGGCGCTTCGGAAACACCATATATTTT.

This rearrangement joins TRBV10-3 to TRBJ2-1, with TRBD1 as a possible D gene (5 bases). V lost 7 bases and J 5 bases, leaving 18 bases between the germline ends. CDR1 and CDR2 (germline): ENHRY, SYGVKD. The CDR3 covers 15 residues. CDR3 sequence: CAITNLAGHNNEQFF. The DNA for the CDR3 is TGTGCCATCACCAATTTAGCCGGACACAACAATGAGCAGTTCTTC.

The chain employs TRBV19 and TRBJ2-2; tentative D call: TRBD1 (6 bases). Trimming left V 4 bases short and J 4 bases short, with 10 bases between. The CDR3 runs 14 residues. The germline gives CDR1 LNHDA, CDR2 SQIVND (reference sequence). CDR3 loop: CASSNRELTGELFF. The CDR3, as DNA: TGTGCCAGTAGTAACAGGGAGCTCACCGGGGAGCTGTTTTTT.

This chain links TRBV27 with TRBJ2-1; D is perhaps TRBD1 (5 bases). V was clipped by 6 bases and J by 4 bases, with 16 bases between them. Germline CDR1 reads MNHEY; CDR2 reads SMNVEV (reference sequence). The CDR3 extends over 15 amino acids. The CDR3, as DNA: TGTGCCAGCAGCCTCAGGGAACCAAGGTACAATGAGCAGTTCTTC. This encodes CASSLREPRYNEQFF.

The chain couples TRBV10-2 to TRBJ1-5, with no clear D. The CDR3 runs 17 residues. Per the germline V gene, CDR1 is WSHSY and CDR2 is SAAADI. Trimming stripped 5 bases from V and 0 bases from J, with 17 bases between. The CDR3 protein is CASSITSTVDSNQPQHF. CDR3 in DNA: TGCGCCAGCAGTATAACTTCGACTGTCGATAGCAATCAGCCCCAGCATTTT.

The CDR3 reads CASSRPGQGMGEQYF. The CDR3 DNA sequence: TGTGCCAGCAGCCGTCCGGGACAGGGGATGGGCGAGCAGTACTTC. The chain is built from TRBV3-1 (or the pseudogene TRBV3-2) and TRBJ2-7; 10 bases are shared with TRBD1. This CDR3 region has 15 residues. The germline CDR1 and CDR2 sequences are LGHDT and YNNKEL (reference sequence). V lost 4 bases, J lost 6 bases, and 9 bases stayed unmatched.

V usage is TRBV7-2 and J usage is TRBJ1-5; D is ambiguous. CDR1 is SGHTA, CDR2 FQGNSA, per germline. This CDR3 has 13 residues. The ends were cut back, 3 bases at V and 3 bases at J, with 6 bases in the middle. The CDR3 region has the DNA TGTGCCAGCAGCTTGCAGAACAATCAGCCCCAGCATTTT. Protein sequence: CASSLQNNQPQHF.

This clone has just one count. The chain combines TRBV23-1 with TRBJ2-3; maybe TRBD2 (7 bases). TRBV23-1 is treated as an ORF (open reading frame) with a function not yet certain. V was clipped by 2 bases and J by 0 bases, with 30 bases between them. The CDR3 loop spans 22 amino acids. For the CDR3, the DNA is TGCGCCAGCAGTCAAGATAGGGGGGGGGCCCCAACTCACGTCGATAGCACAGATACGCAGTATTTT. Translating it yields CASSQDRGGAPTHVDSTDTQYF.

V usage is TRBV2 and J usage is TRBJ1-1; D call uncertain. Trimming shortened V by 3 bases and J by 4 bases, and 12 bases separated the two germline ends. The germline gives CDR1 SNHLY, CDR2 FYNNEI. The CDR3 loop spans 14 amino acids. CDR3 loop: CASSDQRLGTEAFF. In DNA form, the CDR3 reads TGTGCCAGCAGTGACCAGCGGTTGGGCACTGAAGCTTTCTTT.

This clone is a singleton in its sample. V is TRBV5-8 and J is TRBJ1-1, with 9 nucleotides matching TRBD1. The V and J ends lost 1 base and 3 bases, in that order; junction bases with no gene match: 1. This CDR3 region has 14 residues. The V gene's germline CDR1 is SGHTS and CDR2 YDEGEE. The CDR3 coding sequence is TGTGCCAGCAGCTTGCGGACAGGGGACACTGAAGCTTTCTTT. Amino acids: CASSLRTGDTEAFF.

The gene calls are TRBV19 and TRBJ1-6; maybe TRBD1 (6 bases). Trimming cost V 3 bases and J 6 bases, with 12 bases left between them. CDR1 LNHDA and CDR2 SQIVND come from the germline V gene (reference sequence). The CDR3 contains 15 residues. In DNA, the CDR3 is TGTGCCAGTAGTATGTCGGGACACAGTAATTCACCCCTCCACTTT. It translates to CASSMSGHSNSPLHF.

The chain couples TRBV12-5 to TRBJ1-3, with TRBD1 matching 8 bases. This CDR3 spans 19 amino acids. Germline V gives CDR1 LGHNT, CDR2 FRNRAP. The V gene end was trimmed by 5 bases and the J gene end by 0 bases; junction bases not matched to a gene: 15. The CDR3 loop reads CASGVRETGALISGNTIYF. In DNA, the CDR3 is TGTGCTAGTGGTGTCCGGGAGACAGGGGCGCTAATCTCTGGAAACACCATATATTTT.